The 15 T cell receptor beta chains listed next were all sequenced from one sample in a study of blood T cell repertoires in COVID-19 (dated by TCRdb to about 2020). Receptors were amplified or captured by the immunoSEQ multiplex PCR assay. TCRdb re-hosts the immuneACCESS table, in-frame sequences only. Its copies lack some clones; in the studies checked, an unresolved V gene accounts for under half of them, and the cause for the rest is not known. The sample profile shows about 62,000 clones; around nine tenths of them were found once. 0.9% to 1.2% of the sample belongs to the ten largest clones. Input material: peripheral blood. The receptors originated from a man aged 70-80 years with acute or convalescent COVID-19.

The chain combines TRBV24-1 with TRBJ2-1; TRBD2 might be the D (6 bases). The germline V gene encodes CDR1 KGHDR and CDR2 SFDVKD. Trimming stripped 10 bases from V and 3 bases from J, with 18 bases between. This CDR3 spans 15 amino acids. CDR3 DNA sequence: TGTGCCACTACGGAGGGCAGAGGGGACTACAATGAGCAGTTCTTC. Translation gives CATTEGRGDYNEQFF.

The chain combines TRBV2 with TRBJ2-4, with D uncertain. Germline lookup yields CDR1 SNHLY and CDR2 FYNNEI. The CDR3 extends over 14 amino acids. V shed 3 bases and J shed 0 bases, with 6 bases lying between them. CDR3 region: CASSDRLAKNIQYF. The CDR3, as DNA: TGTGCCAGCAGTGACAGACTAGCCAAAAACATTCAGTACTTC.

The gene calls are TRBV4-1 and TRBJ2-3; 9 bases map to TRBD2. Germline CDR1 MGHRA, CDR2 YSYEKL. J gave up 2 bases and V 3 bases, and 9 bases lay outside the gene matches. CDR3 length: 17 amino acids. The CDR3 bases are TGCGCCAGCAGCCAGGGGGGGCTAGCGGGGCACACAGATACGCAGTATTTT. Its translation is CASSQGGLAGHTDTQYF.

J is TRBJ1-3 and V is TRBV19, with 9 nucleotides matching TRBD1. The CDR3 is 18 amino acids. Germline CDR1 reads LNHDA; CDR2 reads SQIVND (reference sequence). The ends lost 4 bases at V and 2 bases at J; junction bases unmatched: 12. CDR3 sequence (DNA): TGTGCCAGTAGTAAGGGAAAGGACAGGGGAATCGCTGGAAACACCATATATTTT. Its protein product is CASSKGKDRGIAGNTIYF. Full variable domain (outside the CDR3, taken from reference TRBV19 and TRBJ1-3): DGGITQSPKYLFRKEGQNVTLSCEQNLNHDAMYWYRQDPGQGLRLIYYSQIVNDFQKGDIAEGYSVSREKKESFPLTVTSAQKNPTAFYLCASSKGKDRGIAGNTIYFGEGSWLTVV.

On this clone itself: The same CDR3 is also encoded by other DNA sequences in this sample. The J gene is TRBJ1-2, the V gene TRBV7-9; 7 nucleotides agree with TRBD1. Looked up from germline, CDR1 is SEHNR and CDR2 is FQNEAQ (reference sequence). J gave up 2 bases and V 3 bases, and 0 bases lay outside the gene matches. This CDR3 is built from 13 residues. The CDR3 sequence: CASSLGQNYGYTF. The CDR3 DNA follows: TGTGCCAGCAGCTTGGGACAGAACTATGGCTACACCTTC.

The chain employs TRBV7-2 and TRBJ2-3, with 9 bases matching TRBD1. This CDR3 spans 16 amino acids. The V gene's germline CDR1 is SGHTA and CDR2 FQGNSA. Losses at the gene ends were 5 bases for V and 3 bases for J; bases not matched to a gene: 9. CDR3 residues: CASSPPQGALTDTQYF. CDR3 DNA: TGTGCCAGCAGCCCCCCACAGGGGGCTTTAACAGATACGCAGTATTTT.

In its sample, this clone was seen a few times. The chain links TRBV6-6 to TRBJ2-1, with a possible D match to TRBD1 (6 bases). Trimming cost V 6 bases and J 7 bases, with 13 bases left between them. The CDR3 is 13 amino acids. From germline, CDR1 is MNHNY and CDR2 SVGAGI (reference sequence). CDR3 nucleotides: TGTGCCAGCAGACAGGGACCAACGAATGAGCAGTTCTTC. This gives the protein CASRQGPTNEQFF.

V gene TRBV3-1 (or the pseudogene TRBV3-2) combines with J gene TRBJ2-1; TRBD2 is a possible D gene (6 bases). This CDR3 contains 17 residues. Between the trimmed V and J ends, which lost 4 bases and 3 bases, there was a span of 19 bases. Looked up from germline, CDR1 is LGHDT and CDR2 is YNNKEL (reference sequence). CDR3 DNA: TGTGCCAGCAGCCTCCACACCGGGACTGTCTTCTACAATGAGCAGTTCTTC. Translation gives CASSLHTGTVFYNEQFF.

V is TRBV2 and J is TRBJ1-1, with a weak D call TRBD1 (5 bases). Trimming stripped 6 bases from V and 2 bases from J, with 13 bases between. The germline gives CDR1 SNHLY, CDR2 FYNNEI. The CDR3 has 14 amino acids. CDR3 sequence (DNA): TGTGCCAGCAGCGAATTTGACAGTAACACTGAAGCTTTCTTT. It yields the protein CASSEFDSNTEAFF.

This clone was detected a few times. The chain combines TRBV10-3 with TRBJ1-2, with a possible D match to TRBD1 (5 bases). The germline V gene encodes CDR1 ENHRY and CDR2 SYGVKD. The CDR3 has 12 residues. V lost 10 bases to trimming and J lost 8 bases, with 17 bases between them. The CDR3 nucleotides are TGTGCCACCGGAATAGGGGCGCGGGGCTACACCTTC. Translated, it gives CATGIGARGYTF.

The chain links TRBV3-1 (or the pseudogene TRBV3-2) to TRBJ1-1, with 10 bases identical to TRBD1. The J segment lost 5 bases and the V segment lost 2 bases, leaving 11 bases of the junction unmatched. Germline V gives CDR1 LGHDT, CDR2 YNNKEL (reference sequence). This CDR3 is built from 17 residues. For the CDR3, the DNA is TGTGCCAGCAGCCAACCGTCAGGCGACAGGGGGCGGACTGAAGCTTTCTTT. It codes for CASSQPSGDRGRTEAFF.

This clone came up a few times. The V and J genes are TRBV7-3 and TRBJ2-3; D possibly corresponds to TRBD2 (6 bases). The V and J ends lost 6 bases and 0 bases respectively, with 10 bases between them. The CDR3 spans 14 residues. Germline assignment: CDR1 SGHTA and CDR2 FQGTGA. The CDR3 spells CASSSSVSTDTQYF. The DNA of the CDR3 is TGTGCCAGCAGTTCTAGCGTTAGCACAGATACGCAGTATTTT.

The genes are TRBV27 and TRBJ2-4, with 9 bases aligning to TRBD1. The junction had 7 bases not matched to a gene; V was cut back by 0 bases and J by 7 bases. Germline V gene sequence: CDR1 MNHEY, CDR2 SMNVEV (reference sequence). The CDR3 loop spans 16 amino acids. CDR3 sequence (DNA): TGTGCCAGCAGTTTATCCAAACAGGGGGCGAACAACATTCAGTACTTC. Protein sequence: CASSLSKQGANNIQYF.

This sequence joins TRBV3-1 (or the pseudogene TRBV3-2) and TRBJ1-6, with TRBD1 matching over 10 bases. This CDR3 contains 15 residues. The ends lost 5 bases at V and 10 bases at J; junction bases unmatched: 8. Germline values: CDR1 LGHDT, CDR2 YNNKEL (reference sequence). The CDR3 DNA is TGTGCCAGCAGCTTTGGGACAGGGGCTTACTCACCCCTCCACTTT. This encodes CASSFGTGAYSPLHF.

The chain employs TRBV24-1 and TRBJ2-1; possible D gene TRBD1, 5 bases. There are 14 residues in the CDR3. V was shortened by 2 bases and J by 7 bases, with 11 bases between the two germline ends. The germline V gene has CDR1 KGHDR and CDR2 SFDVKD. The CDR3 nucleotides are TGTGCCACCAGTGATTCCCGGACACCTAATGAGCAGTTCTTC. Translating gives CATSDSRTPNEQFF.